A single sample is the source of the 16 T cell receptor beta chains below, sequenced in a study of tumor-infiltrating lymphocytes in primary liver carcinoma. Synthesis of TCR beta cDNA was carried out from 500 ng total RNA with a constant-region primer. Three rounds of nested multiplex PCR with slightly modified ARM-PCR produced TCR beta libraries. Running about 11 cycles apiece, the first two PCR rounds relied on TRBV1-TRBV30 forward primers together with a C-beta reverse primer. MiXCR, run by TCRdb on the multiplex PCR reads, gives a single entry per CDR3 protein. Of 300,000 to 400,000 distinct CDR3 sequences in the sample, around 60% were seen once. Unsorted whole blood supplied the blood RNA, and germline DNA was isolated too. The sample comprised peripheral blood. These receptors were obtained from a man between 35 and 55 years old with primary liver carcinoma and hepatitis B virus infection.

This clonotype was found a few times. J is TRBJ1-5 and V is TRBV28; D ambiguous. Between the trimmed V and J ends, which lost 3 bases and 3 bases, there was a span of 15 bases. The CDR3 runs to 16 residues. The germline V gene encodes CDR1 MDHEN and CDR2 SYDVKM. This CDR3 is CASSLRRAADNQPQHF. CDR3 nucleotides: TGTGCCAGCAGTTTGAGAAGGGCGGCGGACAATCAGCCCCAGCATTTT. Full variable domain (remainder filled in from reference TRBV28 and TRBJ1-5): DVKVTQSSRYLVKRTGEKVFLECVQDMDHENMFWYRQDPGLGLRLIYFSYDVKMKEKGDIPEGYSVSREKKERFSLILESASTNQTSMYLCASSLRRAADNQPQHFGDGTRLSIL.

CDR3 sequence: CASSSGLVGSLEQFF. The CDR3 bases are TGTGCCAGCAGCTCGGGACTAGTGGGGTCCCTTGAGCAGTTCTTC. This sequence joins TRBV11-2 and TRBJ2-1; 8 nucleotides match TRBD2. The CDR3 length is 15 residues. Trimming removed 4 bases from V and 9 bases from J; junction bases left unmatched: 11. Looked up from germline, CDR1 is SGHAT and CDR2 is FQNNGV. The whole variable domain, filled in from reference TRBV11-2 and TRBJ2-1, reads EAGVAQSPRYKIIEKRQSVAFWCNPISGHATLYWYQQILGQGPKLLIQFQNNGVVDDSQLPKDRFSAERLKGVDSTLKIQPAKLEDSAVYLCASSSGLVGSLEQFFGPGTRLTVL.

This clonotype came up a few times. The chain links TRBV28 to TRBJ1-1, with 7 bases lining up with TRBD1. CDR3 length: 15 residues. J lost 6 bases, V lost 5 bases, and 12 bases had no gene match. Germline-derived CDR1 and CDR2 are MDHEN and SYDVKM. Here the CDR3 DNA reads TGTGCCAGCAGTCTGGGAGGGGGCTTTCACCCTGAAGCTTTCTTT. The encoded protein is CASSLGGGFHPEAFF. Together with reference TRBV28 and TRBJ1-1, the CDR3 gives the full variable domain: DVKVTQSSRYLVKRTGEKVFLECVQDMDHENMFWYRQDPGLGLRLIYFSYDVKMKEKGDIPEGYSVSREKKERFSLILESASTNQTSMYLCASSLGGGFHPEAFFGQGTRLTVV.

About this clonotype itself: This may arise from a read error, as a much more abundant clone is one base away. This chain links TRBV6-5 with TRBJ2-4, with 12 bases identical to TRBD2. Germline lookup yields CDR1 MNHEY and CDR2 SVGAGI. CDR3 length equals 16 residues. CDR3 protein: CASSPLTSGGQNTQYF. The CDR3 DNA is TGTGCCAGCAGTCCACTAACTAGCGGGGGGCAGAACACTCAGTACTTC.

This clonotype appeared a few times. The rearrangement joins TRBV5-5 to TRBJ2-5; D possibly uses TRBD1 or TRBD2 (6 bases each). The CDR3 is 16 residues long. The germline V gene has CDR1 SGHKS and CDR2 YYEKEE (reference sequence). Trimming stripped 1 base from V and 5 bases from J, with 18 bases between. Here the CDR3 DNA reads TGTGCCAGCAGCTTGTTCGGCGAGGGGGGATTGGAGACCCAGTACTTC. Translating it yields CASSLFGEGGLETQYF.

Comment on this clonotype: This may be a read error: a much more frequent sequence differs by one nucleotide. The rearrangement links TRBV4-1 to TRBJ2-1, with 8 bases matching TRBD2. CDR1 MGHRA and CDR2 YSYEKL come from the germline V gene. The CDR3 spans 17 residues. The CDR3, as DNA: TGCTCCAGCAGCCAAGATTTAGGGAGCGGGAGATTGAATGAGCAGTTCTTC. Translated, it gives CSSSQDLGSGRLNEQFF.

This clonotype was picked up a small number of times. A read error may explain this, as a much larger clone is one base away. CDR3 bases: TGTACCAGCAGCCCCGAGGAAGCGGGATCTTACGAGCAGTACTTC. It specifies CTSSPEEAGSYEQYF. The chain is built from TRBV6-2 or TRBV6-3 and TRBJ2-7; 7 nucleotides line up with TRBD2. Germline V CDR1 and CDR2: MNHEY, SVGEGT. This CDR3 comprises 15 residues.

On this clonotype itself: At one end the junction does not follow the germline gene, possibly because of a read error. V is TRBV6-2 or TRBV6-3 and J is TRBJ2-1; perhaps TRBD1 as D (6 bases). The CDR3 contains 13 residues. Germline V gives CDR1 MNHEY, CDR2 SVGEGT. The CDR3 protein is CASSYRQDGEQSF. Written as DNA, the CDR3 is TGTGCAAGCAGTTACAGACAGGACGGTGAGCAGTCCTTC.

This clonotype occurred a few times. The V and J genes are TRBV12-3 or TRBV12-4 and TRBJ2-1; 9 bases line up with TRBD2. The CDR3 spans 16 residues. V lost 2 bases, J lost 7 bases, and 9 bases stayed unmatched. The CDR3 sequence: CASSLLAGVASNEQFF. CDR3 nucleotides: TGTGCCAGCAGTTTATTAGCGGGAGTAGCATCGAATGAGCAGTTCTTC.

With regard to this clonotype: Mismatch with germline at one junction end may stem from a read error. The CDR3 coding sequence is TGTGCCAACAGCTTAGTGTGGATGGCTTGTAGAGCCAATGAGCAGTTCTTC. Protein: CANSLVWMACRANEQFF. This chain joins TRBV11-2 and TRBJ2-1, with unresolved D. This CDR3 contains 17 residues. The germline V gene has CDR1 SGHAT and CDR2 FQNNGV.

The CDR3 DNA reads as TGTGCCTGGAGTATCGATACGCAGTATTTT. It is translated as CAWSIDTQYF. This chain joins TRBV30 and TRBJ2-3; no clear D. The CDR3 is made up of 10 amino acids. Trimming pared 2 bases from V and 6 bases from J, leaving 3 bases between. In germline, CDR1 is GTSNPN, CDR2 SVGIG (reference sequence).

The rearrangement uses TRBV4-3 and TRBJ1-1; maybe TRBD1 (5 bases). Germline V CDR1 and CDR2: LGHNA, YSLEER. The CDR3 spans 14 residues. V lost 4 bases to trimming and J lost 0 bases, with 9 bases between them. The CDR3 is CASSRGVLNTEAFF. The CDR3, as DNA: TGCGCCAGCAGCCGAGGGGTTCTGAACACTGAAGCTTTCTTT.

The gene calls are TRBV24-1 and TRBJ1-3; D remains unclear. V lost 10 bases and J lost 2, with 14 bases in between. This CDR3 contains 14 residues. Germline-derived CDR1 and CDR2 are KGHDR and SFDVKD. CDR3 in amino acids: CATNDPETGNTIYF. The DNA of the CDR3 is TGTGCCACAAATGATCCAGAAACTGGAAACACCATATATTTT.

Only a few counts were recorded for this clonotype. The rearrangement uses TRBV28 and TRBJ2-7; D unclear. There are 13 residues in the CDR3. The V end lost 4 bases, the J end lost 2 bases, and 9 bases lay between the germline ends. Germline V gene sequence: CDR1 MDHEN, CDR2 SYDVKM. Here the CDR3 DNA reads TGTGCCAGCAGTTCCCCAGCAGCCTACGAGCAGTACTTC. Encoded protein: CASSSPAAYEQYF.

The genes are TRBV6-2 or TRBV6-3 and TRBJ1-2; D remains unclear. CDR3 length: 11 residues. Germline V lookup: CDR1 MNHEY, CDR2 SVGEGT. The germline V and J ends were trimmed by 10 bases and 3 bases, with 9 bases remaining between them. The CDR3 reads CAIALDYGYTF. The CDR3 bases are TGTGCCATCGCCCTAGACTATGGCTACACCTTC.

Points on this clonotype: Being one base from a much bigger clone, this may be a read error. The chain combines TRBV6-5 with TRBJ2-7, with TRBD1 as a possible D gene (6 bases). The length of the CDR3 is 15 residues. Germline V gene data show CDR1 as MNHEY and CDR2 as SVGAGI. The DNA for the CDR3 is TGTGCCAGCAGTTACAACTCTAGGGGGAACTACGAGCATTACTTC. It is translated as CASSYNSRGNYEHYF.